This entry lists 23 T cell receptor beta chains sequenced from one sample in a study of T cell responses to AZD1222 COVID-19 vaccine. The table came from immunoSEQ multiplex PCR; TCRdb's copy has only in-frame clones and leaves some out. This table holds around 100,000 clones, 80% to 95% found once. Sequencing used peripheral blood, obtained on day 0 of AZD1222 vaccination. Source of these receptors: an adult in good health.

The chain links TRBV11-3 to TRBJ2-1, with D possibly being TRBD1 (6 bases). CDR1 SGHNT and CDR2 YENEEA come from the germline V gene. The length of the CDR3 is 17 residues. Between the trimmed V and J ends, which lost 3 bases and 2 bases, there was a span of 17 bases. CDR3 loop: CASSLGSGVGAYNEQFF. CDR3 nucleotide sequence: TGTGCCAGCAGCTTGGGGTCAGGGGTTGGTGCCTACAATGAGCAGTTCTTC.

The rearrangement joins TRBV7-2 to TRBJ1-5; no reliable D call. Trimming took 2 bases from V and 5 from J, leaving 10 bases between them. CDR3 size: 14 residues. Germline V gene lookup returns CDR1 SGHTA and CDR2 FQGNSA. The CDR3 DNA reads TGTGCCAGCAGCTTACGGGGTGCCGATCAGCCCCAGCATTTT. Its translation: CASSLRGADQPQHF. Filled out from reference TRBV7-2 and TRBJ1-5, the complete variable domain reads GAGVSQSPSNKVTEKGKDVELRCDPISGHTALYWYRQSLGQGLEFLIYFQGNSAPDKSGLPSDRFSAERTGGSVSTLTIQRTQQEDSAVYLCASSLRGADQPQHFGDGTRLSIL.

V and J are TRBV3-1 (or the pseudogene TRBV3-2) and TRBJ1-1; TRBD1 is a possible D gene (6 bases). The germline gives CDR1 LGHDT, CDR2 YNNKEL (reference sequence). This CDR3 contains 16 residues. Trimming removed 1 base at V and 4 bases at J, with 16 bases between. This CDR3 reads CASSQVGGLRSTEAFF. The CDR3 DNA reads TGTGCCAGCAGCCAAGTCGGGGGGCTTAGGAGCACTGAAGCTTTCTTT.

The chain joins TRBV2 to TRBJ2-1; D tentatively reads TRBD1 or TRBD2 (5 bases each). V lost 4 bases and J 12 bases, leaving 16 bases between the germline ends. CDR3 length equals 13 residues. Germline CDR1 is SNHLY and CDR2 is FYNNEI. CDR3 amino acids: CASSGDLRVGQFF. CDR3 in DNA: TGTGCCAGCAGTGGGGACCTCCGGGTAGGGCAGTTCTTC.

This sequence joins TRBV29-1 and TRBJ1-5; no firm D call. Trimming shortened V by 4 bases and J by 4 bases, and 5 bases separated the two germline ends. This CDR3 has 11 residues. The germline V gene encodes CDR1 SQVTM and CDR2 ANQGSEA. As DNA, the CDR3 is TGCAGCGTTGGGATGAATCAGCCCCAGCATTTT. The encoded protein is CSVGMNQPQHF.

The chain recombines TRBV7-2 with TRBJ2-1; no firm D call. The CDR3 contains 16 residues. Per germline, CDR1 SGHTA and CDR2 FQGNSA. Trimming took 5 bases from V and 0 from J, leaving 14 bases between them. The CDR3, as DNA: TGTGCCAGCAGCCCGAACGACGGGTCCTCCTACAATGAGCAGTTCTTC. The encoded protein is CASSPNDGSSYNEQFF.

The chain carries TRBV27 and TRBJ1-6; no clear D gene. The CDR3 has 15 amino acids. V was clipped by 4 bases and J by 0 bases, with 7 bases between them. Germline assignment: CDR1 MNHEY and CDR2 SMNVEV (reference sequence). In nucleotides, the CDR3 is TGTGCCAGCAGTTACCTTAGCTCCTATAATTCACCCCTCCACTTT. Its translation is CASSYLSSYNSPLHF.

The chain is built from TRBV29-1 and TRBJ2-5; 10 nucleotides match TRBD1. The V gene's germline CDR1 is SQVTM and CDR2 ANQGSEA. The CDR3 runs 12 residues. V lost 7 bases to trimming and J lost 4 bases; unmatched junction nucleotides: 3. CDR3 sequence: CSAWTGGETQYF. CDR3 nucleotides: TGCAGCGCTTGGACAGGGGGAGAGACCCAGTACTTC. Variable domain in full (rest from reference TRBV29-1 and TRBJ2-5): SAVISQKPSRDICQRGTSLTIQCQVDSQVTMMFWYRQQPGQSLTLIATANQGSEATYESGFVIDKFPISRPNLTFSTLTVSNMSPEDSSIYLCSAWTGGETQYFGPGTRLLVL.

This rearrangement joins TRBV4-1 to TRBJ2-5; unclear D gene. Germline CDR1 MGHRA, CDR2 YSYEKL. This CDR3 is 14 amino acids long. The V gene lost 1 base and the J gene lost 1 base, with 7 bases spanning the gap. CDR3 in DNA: TGCGCCAGCAGCCAAGGGCAAACCCAAGAGACCCAGTACTTC. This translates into CASSQGQTQETQYF.

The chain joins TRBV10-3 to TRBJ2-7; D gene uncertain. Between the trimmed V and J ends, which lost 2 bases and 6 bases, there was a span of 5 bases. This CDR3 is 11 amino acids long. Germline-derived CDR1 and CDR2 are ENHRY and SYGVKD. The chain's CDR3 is CAISETGEQYF. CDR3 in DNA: TGTGCCATCAGTGAGACGGGCGAGCAGTACTTC.

This CDR3 is CASSFKLESSQSGQYF. The CDR3 region has the DNA TGTGCCAGCAGCTTCAAATTGGAATCTTCCCAATCGGGGCAGTACTTC. The chain is built from TRBV7-2 and TRBJ2-7; D remains ambiguous. The germline V gene encodes CDR1 SGHTA and CDR2 FQGNSA. The V end was cut by 3 bases, the J end by 9 bases, with 24 bases between. This CDR3 comprises 16 residues.

For the CDR3, the DNA is TGTGCCAGCAGCCTCAATCCAGGCAAGATCCCTAACTATGGCTACACCTTC. Protein sequence: CASSLNPGKIPNYGYTF. The chain links TRBV3-1 (or the pseudogene TRBV3-2) to TRBJ1-2; no clear D gene. The V end was cut by 4 bases, the J end by 0 bases, with 18 bases between. The CDR3 runs 17 residues. Germline-derived CDR1 and CDR2 are LGHDT and YNNKEL (reference sequence).

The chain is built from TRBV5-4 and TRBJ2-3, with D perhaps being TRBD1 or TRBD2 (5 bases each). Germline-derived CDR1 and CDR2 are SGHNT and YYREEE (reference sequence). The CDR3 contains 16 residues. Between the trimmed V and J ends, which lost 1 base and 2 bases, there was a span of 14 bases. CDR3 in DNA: TGTGCCAGCAGCTTGTTATCGGGGACGTTCACAGATACGCAGTATTTT. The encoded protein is CASSLLSGTFTDTQYF.

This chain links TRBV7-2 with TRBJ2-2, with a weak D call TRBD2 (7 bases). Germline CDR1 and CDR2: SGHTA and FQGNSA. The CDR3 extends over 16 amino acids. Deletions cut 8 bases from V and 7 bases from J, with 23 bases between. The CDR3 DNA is TGTGCCAGCCAAGGGGGTGTGCTAGCGGCATACGGGGAGCTGTTTTTT. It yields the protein CASQGGVLAAYGELFF.

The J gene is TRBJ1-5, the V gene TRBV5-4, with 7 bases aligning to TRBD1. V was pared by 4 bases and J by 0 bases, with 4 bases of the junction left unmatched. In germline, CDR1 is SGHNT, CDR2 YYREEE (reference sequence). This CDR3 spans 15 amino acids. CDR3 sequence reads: CASSPGTDSNQPQHF. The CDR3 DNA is TGTGCCAGCAGCCCCGGGACAGATAGCAATCAGCCCCAGCATTTT.

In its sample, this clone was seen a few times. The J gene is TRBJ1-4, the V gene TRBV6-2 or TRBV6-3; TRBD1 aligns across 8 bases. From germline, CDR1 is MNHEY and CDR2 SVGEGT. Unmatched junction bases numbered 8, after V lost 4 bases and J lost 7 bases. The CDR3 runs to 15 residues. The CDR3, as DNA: TGTGCCAGCAGTTTCACGGACAGGGTTGGTGAAAAACTGTTTTTT. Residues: CASSFTDRVGEKLFF.

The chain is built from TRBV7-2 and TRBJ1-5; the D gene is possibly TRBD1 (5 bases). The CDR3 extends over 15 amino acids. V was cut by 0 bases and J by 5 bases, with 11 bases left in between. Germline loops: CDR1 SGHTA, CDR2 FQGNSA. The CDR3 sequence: CASSLALGGDQPQHF. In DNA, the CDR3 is TGTGCCAGCAGCTTAGCGCTGGGGGGGGATCAGCCCCAGCATTTT.

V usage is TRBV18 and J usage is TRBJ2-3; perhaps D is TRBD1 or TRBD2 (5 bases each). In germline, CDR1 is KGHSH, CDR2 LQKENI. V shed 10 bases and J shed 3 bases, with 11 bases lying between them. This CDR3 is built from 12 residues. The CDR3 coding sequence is TGTGCCACCTCGGGGCCTACAGATACGCAGTATTTT. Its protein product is CATSGPTDTQYF.

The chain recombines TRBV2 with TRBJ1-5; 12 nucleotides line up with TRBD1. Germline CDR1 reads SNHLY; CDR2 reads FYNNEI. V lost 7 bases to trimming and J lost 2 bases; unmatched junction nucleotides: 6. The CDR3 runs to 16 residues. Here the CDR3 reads CASTGQGANGNQPQHF. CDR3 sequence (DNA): TGTGCCAGCACGGGACAGGGGGCTAACGGCAATCAGCCCCAGCATTTT.

The CDR3 reads CASSSPGGNTIYF. CDR3 coding DNA: TGTGCCAGCAGCTCCCCAGGAGGAAACACCATATATTTT. The chain employs TRBV7-3 and TRBJ1-3; unclear D gene. There are 13 residues in the CDR3. The germline V gene encodes CDR1 SGHTA and CDR2 FQGTGA. Between the trimmed V and J ends, which lost 4 bases and 4 bases, there was a span of 8 bases.

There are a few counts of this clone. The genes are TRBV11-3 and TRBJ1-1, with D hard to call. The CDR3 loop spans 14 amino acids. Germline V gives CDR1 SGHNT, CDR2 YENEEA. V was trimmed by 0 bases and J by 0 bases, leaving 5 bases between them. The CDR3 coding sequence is TGTGCCAGCAGCTTAGATTTAGTGAACACTGAAGCTTTCTTT. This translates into CASSLDLVNTEAFF.

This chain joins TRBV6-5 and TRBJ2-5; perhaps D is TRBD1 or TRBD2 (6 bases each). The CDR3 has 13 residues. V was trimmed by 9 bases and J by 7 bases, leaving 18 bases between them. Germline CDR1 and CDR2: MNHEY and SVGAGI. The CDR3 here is CASHRGPDGTQYF. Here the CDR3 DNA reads TGTGCCAGTCACCGGGGGCCCGACGGGACCCAGTACTTC.

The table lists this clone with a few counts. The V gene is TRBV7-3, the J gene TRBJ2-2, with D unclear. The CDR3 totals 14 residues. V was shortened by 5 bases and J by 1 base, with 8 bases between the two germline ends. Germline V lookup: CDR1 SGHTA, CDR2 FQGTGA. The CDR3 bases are TGTGCCAGCAGCCAAACAGTGAACACCGGGGAGCTGTTTTTT. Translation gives CASSQTVNTGELFF.